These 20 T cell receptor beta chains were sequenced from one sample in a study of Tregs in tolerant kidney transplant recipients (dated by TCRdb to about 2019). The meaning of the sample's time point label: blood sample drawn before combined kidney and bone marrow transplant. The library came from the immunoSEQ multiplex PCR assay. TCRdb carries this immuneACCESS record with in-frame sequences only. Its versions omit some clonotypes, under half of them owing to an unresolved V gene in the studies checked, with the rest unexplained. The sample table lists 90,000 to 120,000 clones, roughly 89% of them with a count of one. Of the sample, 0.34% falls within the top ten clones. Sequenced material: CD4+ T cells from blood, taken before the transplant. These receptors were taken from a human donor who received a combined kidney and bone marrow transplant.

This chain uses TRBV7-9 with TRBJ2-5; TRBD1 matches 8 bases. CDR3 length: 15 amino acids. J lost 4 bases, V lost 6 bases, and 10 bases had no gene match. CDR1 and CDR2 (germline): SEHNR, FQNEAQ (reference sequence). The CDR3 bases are TGTGCCAGCAGTTCAACAGGGGGGAAGCGAGAGACCCAGTACTTC. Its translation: CASSSTGGKRETQYF.

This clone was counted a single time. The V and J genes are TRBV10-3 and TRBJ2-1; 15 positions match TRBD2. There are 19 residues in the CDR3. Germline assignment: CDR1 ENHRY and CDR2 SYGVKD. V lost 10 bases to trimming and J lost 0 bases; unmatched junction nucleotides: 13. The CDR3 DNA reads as TGTGCCACCGGGCCGGGACTAGCGGGAGGAGGGAGCTCCTACAATGAGCAGTTCTTC. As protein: CATGPGLAGGGSSYNEQFF.

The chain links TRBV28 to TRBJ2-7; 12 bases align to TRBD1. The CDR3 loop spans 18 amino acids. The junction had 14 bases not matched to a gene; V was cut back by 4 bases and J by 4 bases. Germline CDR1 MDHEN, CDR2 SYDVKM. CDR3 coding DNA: TGTGCCAGCAGTTACGGGACAGGGGGCCCCAATACTGATTACGAGCAGTACTTC. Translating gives CASSYGTGGPNTDYEQYF.

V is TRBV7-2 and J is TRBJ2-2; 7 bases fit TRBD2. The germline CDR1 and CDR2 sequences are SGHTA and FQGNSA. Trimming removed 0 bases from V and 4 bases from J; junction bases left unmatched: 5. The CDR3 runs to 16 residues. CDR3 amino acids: CASSLAGGPGTGELFF. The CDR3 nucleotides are TGTGCCAGCAGCTTAGCGGGAGGGCCCGGCACCGGGGAGCTGTTTTTT.

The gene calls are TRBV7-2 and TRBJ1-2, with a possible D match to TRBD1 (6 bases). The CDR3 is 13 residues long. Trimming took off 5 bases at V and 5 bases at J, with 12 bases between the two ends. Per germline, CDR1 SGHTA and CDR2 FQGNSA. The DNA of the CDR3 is TGTGCCAGCAGCGATACAGGGCCTTATGGCTACACCTTC. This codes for CASSDTGPYGYTF.

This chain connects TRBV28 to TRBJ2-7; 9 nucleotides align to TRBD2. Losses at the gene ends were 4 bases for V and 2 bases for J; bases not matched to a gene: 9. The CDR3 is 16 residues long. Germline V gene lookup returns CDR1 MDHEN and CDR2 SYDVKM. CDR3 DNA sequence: TGTGCCAGCAGTTCCTCAGGTAGCGGGAGCCCCTACGAGCAGTACTTC. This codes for CASSSSGSGSPYEQYF. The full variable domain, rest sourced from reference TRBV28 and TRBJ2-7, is DVKVTQSSRYLVKRTGEKVFLECVQDMDHENMFWYRQDPGLGLRLIYFSYDVKMKEKGDIPEGYSVSREKKERFSLILESASTNQTSMYLCASSSSGSGSPYEQYFGPGTRLTVT.

This CDR3 is CASSLIQGADETQYF. CDR3 nucleotide sequence: TGTGCCAGCAGCTTGATACAGGGGGCCGACGAGACCCAGTACTTC. The rearrangement uses TRBV5-4 and TRBJ2-5; 9 nucleotides align to TRBD1. Germline V CDR1 and CDR2: SGHNT, YYREEE (reference sequence). Trimming at V came to 1 base and at J to 5 bases, leaving 6 bases not matched to a gene. The CDR3 extends over 15 amino acids. The full variable domain, in which reference TRBV5-4 and TRBJ2-5 provide the parts outside the CDR3, is ETGVTQSPTHLIKTRGQQVTLRCSSQSGHNTVSWYQQALGQGPQFIFQYYREEENGRGNFPPRFSGLQFPNYSSELNVNALELDDSALYLCASSLIQGADETQYFGPGTRLLVL.

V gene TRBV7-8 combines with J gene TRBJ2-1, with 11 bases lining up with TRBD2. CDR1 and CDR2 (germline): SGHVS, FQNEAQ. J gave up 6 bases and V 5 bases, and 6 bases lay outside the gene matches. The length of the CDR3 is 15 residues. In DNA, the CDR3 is TGTGCCAGCAGCCCCACTAGCGGGAGCCCCAATGAGCAGTTCTTC. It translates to CASSPTSGSPNEQFF.

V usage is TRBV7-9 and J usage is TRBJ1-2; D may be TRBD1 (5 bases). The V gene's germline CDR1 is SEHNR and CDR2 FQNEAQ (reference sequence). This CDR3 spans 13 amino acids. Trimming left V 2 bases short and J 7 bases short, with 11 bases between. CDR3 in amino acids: CASSLTGQGGYTF. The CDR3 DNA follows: TGTGCCAGCAGCTTAACCGGACAAGGTGGCTACACCTTC.

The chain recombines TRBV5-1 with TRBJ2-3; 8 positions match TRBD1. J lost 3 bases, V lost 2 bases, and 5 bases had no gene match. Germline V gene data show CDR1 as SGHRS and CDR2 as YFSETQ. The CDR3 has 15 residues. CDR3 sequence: CASSFRTGYTDTQYF. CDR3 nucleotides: TGCGCCAGCAGCTTTAGGACAGGGTATACAGATACGCAGTATTTT.

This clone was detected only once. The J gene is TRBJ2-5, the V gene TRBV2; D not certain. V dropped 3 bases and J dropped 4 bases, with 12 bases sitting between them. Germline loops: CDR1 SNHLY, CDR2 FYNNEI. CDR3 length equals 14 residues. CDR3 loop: CASSESIAVETQYF. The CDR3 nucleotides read TGTGCCAGCAGTGAGAGTATTGCTGTAGAGACCCAGTACTTC.

CDR3 protein: CASLRTGNTGELFF. As DNA, the CDR3 is TGTGCCAGCTTAAGGACAGGGAACACCGGGGAGCTGTTTTTT. The chain couples TRBV6-1 to TRBJ2-2; TRBD1 matches at 7 bases. Germline V lookup: CDR1 MNHNS, CDR2 SASEGT. The CDR3 runs to 14 residues. Unmatched junction bases numbered 4, after V lost 8 bases and J lost 1 base.

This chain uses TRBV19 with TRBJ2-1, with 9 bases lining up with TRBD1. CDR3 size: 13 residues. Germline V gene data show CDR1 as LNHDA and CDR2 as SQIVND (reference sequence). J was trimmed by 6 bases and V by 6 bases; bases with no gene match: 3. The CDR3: CASSPDRGNEQFF. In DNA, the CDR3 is TGTGCCAGTAGCCCGGACAGGGGCAATGAGCAGTTCTTC.

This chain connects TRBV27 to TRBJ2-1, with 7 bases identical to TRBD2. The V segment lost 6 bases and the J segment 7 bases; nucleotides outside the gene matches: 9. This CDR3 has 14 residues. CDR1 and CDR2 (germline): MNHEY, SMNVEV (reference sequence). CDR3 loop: CASRTSAYGNEQFF. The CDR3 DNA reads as TGTGCCAGCAGAACTAGCGCCTACGGGAATGAGCAGTTCTTC.

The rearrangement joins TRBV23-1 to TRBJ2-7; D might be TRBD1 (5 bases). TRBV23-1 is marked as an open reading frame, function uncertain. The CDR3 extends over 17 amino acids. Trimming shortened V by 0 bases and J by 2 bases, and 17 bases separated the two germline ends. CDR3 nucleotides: TGCGCCAGCAGTCAATCGGAAAGGTTTGGCAGGGCCTACGAGCAGTACTTC. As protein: CASSQSERFGRAYEQYF.

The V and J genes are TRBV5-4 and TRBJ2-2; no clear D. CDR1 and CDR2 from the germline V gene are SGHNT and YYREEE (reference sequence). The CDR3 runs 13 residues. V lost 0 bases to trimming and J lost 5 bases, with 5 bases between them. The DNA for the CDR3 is TGTGCCAGCAGCTTGGTCGGGACCGGGGAGCTGTTTTTT. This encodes CASSLVGTGELFF.

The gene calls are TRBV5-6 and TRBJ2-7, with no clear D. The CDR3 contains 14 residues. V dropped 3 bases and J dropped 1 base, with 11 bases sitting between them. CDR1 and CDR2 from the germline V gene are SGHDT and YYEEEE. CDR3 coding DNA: TGTGCCAGCAGCTCTATAGCATCGTCCTACGAGCAGTACTTC. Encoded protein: CASSSIASSYEQYF.

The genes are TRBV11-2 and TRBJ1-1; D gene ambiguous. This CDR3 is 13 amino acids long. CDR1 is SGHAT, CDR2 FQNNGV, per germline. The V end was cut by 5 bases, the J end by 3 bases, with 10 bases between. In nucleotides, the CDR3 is TGTGCCAGCAGCACTAGGTTTGACACTGAAGCTTTCTTT. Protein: CASSTRFDTEAFF.

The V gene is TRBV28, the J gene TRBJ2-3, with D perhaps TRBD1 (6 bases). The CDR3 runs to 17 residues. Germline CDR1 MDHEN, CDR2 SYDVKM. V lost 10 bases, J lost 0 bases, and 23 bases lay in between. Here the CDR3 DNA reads TGTGCCATCACCCCTACAACAGGGAGTCTGAGCACAGATACGCAGTATTTT. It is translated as CAITPTTGSLSTDTQYF.

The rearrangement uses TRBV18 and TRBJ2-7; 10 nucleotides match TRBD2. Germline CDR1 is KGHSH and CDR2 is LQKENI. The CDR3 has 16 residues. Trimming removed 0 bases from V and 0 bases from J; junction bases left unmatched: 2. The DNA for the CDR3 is TGTGCCAGCTCACCACCGGTAGCGGGGGGCTCCTACGAGCAGTACTTC. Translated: CASSPPVAGGSYEQYF. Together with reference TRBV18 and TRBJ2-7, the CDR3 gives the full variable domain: NAGVMQNPRHLVRRRGQEARLRCSPMKGHSHVYWYRQLPEEGLKFMVYLQKENIIDESGMPKERFSAEFPKEGPSILRIQQVVRGDSAAYFCASSPPVAGGSYEQYFGPGTRLTVT.